This T cell receptor beta chain emerged from a study of blood T cell repertoires in COVID-19. Germline V gene sequence: CDR1 MNHEY, CDR2 SVGAGI. The V end was cut by 7 bases, the J end by 8 bases, with 12 bases between. This CDR3 is built from 12 residues. TCRdb's table, derived via immunoSEQ multiplex PCR, lists solely in-frame clones and lacks some. The sample lists roughly 300,000 clones, roughly nine tenths occurring once. The clonotype was recovered from a woman under 40 with COVID-19, enrolled during active disease. The chain links TRBV6-5 to TRBJ2-1; D perhaps matches TRBD2 (6 bases). Sample: peripheral blood. The DNA for the CDR3 is TGTGCCAGCAAGGCGGAGGGAGATGAGCAGTTCTTC. Translating it yields CASKAEGDEQFF.